This TCR beta chain came from a study of cytomegalovirus exposure and HLA in healthy donors. V was cut by 3 bases and J by 2 bases, with 15 bases left in between. The CDR3 runs 16 residues. The V gene's germline CDR1 is LGHNA and CDR2 YSLEER. It was with 60 Vbeta and 13 Jbeta primers that the PCR ran. Assay used: immunoSEQ multiplex PCR; TCRdb lists only in-frame clones, some missing. The table shows 90,000 to 100,000 clones, with about 79% occurring only once. The source material was PBMCs. The V call is TRBV4-3, the J call TRBJ2-3; tentative D call: TRBD2 (6 bases). The receptor was isolated from a man aged 50-59 years in good health and CMV-seronegative. CDR3 DNA: TGCGCCAGCAGCCAGTCCGGGACTTATTCCACAGATACGCAGTATTTT. It specifies CASSQSGTYSTDTQYF.